What follows are 5 T cell receptor beta chains derived from one specimen sequenced in a study of cytomegalovirus exposure and HLA in healthy donors. Primers for the PCR totalled 60 Vbeta and 13 Jbeta. Clones were sequenced by immunoSEQ multiplex PCR, and TCRdb holds only the in-frame ones, with some missing. The table lists 100,000 to 150,000 clones, roughly 9% of them singletons. Sequencing used PBMCs. The receptors here all came from a middle-aged woman in good health and CMV-seropositive.

The chain carries TRBV30 and TRBJ1-5, with TRBD1 matching 9 bases. The CDR3 is 14 residues long. CDR1 is GTSNPN, CDR2 SVGIG, per germline (reference sequence). V lost 3 bases and J lost 6; bases outside the gene matches: 6. The CDR3: CAWSRQGGSQPQHF. CDR3 DNA sequence: TGTGCCTGGAGCCGACAGGGGGGGAGTCAGCCCCAGCATTTT.

This chain uses TRBV6-5 with TRBJ1-2; D gene ambiguous. The V gene lost 6 bases and the J gene lost 4 bases, with 15 bases spanning the gap. This CDR3 is built from 14 residues. The germline gives CDR1 MNHEY, CDR2 SVGAGI. CDR3 in amino acids: CASSSKKGGYGYTF. The DNA of the CDR3 is TGTGCCAGCAGCTCGAAGAAAGGAGGCTATGGCTACACCTTC.

This clone showed up just a few times. The chain joins TRBV9 to TRBJ1-1, with TRBD1 as a possible D gene (5 bases). Deletions cut 3 bases from V and 0 bases from J, with 12 bases between. The CDR3 length is 15 residues. Per germline, CDR1 SGDLS and CDR2 YYNGEE. The CDR3 loop is CASSEGFGMNTEAFF. In nucleotides, the CDR3 is TGTGCCAGCAGCGAGGGGTTCGGTATGAACACTGAAGCTTTCTTT. The entire variable domain, with the rest obtained from reference TRBV9 and TRBJ1-1, is as follows: DSGVTQTPKHLITATGQRVTLRCSPRSGDLSVYWYQQSLDQGLQFLIQYYNGEERAKGNILERFSAQQFPDLHSELNLSSLELGDSALYFCASSEGFGMNTEAFFGQGTRLTVV.

This chain connects TRBV18 to TRBJ2-7; possible D gene TRBD1, 6 bases. In germline, CDR1 is KGHSH, CDR2 LQKENI. Between the trimmed V and J ends, which lost 3 bases and 2 bases, there was a span of 14 bases. The CDR3 is made up of 15 amino acids. The DNA of the CDR3 is TGTGCCAGCTCACCCGACAGGTTCTCTACCTACGAGCAGTACTTC. It codes for CASSPDRFSTYEQYF.

This clone was observed a handful of times. The gene calls are TRBV7-7 and TRBJ2-2; TRBD1 matches 9 bases. This CDR3 is 16 amino acids long. V gave up 6 bases and J gave up 7 bases; unmatched junction bases: 12. Germline loops: CDR1 SSHAT, CDR2 FNYEAQ (reference sequence). The CDR3 coding sequence is TGTGCCAGCAGTCCTAACAGGGGGCGACTGGGCGGGGAGCTGTTTTTT. Its translation is CASSPNRGRLGGELFF.